This T cell receptor beta chain was documented in a study of T cell responses to AZD1222 COVID-19 vaccine. General study findings and limits: Females made up more of the donors, who were largely white British, and clonal diversity may have come out too low. The study found Spike-specific TCR breadth and depth rose after two AZD1222 doses. At baseline, seropositivity was found in only five or six AZD1222 recipients.

Notes on this clone: Its antigen remains unidentified.

Germline V gene data show CDR1 as SGHAT and CDR2 as FQNNGV. The CDR3 is made up of 15 amino acids. Germline trimming cut 3 bases from V and 3 bases from J; bases unmatched to any gene: 7. Second-dose intervals of approximately 4 or approximately 12 weeks were pooled. This table comes from immunoSEQ multiplex PCR, and its TCRdb copy is limited to in-frame clones, with some not included. The data hold under 200,000 clones, with roughly 88% observed a single time. The source was peripheral blood, collected 28 days after the second AZD1222 dose. The TCR sequence derives from an adult who received the AZD1222 COVID-19 vaccine. The rearrangement joins TRBV11-2 to TRBJ2-7; 8 bases map to TRBD1. Here the CDR3 DNA reads TGTGCCAGCAGCTTTCGGCAGGGGGCCTACTACGAGCAGTACTTC. Translating it yields CASSFRQGAYYEQYF.